The following is a TCR beta chain sequence with its context. Its antigen is as yet unknown. The sample comes from a study of CXCR3-negative and CXCR3-positive naive CD8 T cells. Study results and limitations: Cryopreserved PBMCs had partly decreased CXCR3 expression; fresh PBMCs were used in most assays. Within a donor, both naive subsets shared TRBV-TRBJ usage, unlike memory cells. High diversity, comparable across both naive subsets, contrasted with much lower diversity in memory CD8+ cells.

This CDR3 is built from 13 residues. Germline lookup yields CDR1 SQVTM and CDR2 ANQGSEA. Via 5' RACE with UMI labels, TRB cDNA libraries were prepared. TCRdb reprocessed the 5' RACE reads and reports one entry per CDR3 protein, with no DNA. Its listing shows approximately 45,000 distinct CDR3 sequences. This clonotype originated in a human donor in good health. Some clones in this sample may be carry-over from other donors' samples. Sequencing was done on a sample of memory CD8+ T cells from blood. This rearrangement joins TRBV29-1 to TRBJ2-1; TCRdb gives TRBD2 as the D gene, but with no DNA this cannot be confirmed. CDR3 region: CSVHGGSYNEQFF.